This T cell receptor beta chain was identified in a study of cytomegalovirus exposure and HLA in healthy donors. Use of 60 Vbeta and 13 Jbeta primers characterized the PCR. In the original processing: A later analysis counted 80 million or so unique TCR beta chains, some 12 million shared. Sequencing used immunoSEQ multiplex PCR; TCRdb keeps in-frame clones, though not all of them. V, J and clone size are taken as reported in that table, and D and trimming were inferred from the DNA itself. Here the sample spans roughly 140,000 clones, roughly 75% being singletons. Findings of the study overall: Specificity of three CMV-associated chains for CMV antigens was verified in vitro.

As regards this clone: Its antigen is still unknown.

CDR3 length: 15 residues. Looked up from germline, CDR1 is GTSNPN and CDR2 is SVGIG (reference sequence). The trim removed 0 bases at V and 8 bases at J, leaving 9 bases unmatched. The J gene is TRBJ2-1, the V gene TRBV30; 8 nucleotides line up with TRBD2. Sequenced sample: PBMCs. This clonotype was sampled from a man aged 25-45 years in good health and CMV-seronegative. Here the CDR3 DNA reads TGTGCCTGGAGTGTTCTCGCGGGAGGACTCGATGAGCAGTTCTTC. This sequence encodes CAWSVLAGGLDEQFF.